This T cell receptor (beta chain) was captured in a study of CD8 T cells in ankylosing spondylitis (dated by TCRdb to 2016 to 2017). Turning to the overall study: To find TCR variants linked to disease, the study profiled T cell receptor beta repertoires in ankylosing spondylitis patients and healthy donors. The whole study cohort included 85 to 120 healthy donors and over 20 ankylosing spondylitis patients. Samples of peripheral blood were taken, and for ankylosing spondylitis patients, synovial fluid was collected as well.

Study-wide conclusions, independent of this receptor: Some TCR beta motif variants had previously been reported in synovial fluid and blood of reactive arthritis patients, which suggested common disease-initiation mechanisms. The disease-linked clones were reported to be significantly enriched in matched synovial fluid samples from ankylosing spondylitis patients. The disease-linked clones had a CD8+ phenotype and were found at relatively low frequencies in peripheral blood. Blood from ankylosing spondylitis patients appeared to be characterized by a TCR beta motif made up of under 10 highly homologous amino acid variants.

The instrument was an Illumina HiSeq 2500. TCR beta libraries were prepared by quantitative 5'-RACE with molecular barcodes. Processing in the source paper ran as follows. A new computational method, built on a probabilistic model of VDJ rearrangement, was used to identify disease-linked TCR variants. The public sequencing data were trimmed at Q25 with fastp and processed into clonotypes with MiXCR by TCRdb, which kept only in-frame beta chains. When rows share a CDR3 protein, they turn into one entry using the most common DNA and genes. TCRdb assigned the V and J calls; the authors' analysis was not used. This sample lists around 150,000 distinct CDR3 sequences; about 18% were detected once. The ten largest clones capture approximately 7.8% of the sample. Points on this clonotype: Its target antigen remains unknown. Per-nucleotide qualities are absent, and no much larger clonotype sits a single base away.

Trimming at the junction amounts to 1 base on V and 5 bases on J, and the germline ends lie 9 bases apart. The CDR3 contains 13 residues, cysteine and phenylalanine counted. Just CDR3 DNA is preserved here, 39 bases in frame from base 1. In the germline V gene (reference sequence), CDR1 corresponds to GTSNPN and CDR2 to SVGIG. The receptor was derived from a male donor with ankylosing spondylitis or in good health (not recorded which). The sequence joins TRBV30 to TRBJ1-5; the D gene lacks a confident call. What was sequenced was blood, either unsorted or a sorted T cell fraction (not recorded which). The CDR3 region reads CAWSGTRDQPQHF. The DNA sequence reads TGTGCCTGGAGTGGAACCCGGGATCAGCCCCAGCATTTT. This CDR3, with the reference TRBV30 and TRBJ1-5 proteins standing in past its ends, gives the full variable domain SQTIHQWPATLVQPVGSPLSLECTVEGTSNPNLYWYRQAAGRGLQLLFYSVGIGQISSEVPQNLSASRPQDRQFILSSKKLLLSDSGFYLCAWSGTRDQPQHFGDGTRLSIL.